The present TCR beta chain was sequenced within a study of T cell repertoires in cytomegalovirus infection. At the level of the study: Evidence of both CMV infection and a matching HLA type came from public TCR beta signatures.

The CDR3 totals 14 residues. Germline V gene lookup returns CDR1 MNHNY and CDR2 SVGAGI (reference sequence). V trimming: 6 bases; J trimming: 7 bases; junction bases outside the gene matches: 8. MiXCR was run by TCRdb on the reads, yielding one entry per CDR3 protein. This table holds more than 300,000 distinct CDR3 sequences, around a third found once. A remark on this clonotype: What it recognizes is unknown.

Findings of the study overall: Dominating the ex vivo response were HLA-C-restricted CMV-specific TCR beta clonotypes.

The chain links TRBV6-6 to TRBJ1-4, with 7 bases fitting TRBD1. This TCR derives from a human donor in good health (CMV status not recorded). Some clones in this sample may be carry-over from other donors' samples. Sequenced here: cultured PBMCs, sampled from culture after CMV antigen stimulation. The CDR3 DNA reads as TGTGCCAGCAGGACAGGGTTCGACCCTGAAAAACTGTTTTTT. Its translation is CASRTGFDPEKLFF.